The table lists the clone carrying this T cell receptor (beta chain) with a few counts. What it binds is unknown. What was amplified from RNA transcripts were TCR beta CDR3 regions. First-round RT-PCR targeting the TCR CDR3 was performed with the HTBI primer set. TCRdb processed the multiplex PCR reads anew with MiXCR; each CDR3 protein has one entry. The table has approximately 690,000 distinct CDR3 sequences, roughly 15% seen once. Among ophthalmopathy patients, the Clinical Activity Score reached at least 3, the NOSPECS grade reached at least 4, and duration remained under 3 months. This record comes from a study of T cells in Graves' hyperthyroidism and ophthalmopathy. Study observations and caveats: Blood also contained most expanded thyroid clonotypes above 0.001. Ophthalmopathy prediction by the model preceded onset by a median approximately six months.

Material for sequencing was blood. The receptor's source is a woman between 50 and 59 years old with Graves' ophthalmopathy.

The CDR3 sequence: CASSAHLKAGANVLTF. The CDR3 DNA is TGTGCCAGCAGCGCCCACCTCAAGGCTGGGGCCAACGTCCTGACTTTC. The chain joins TRBV9 to TRBJ2-6; no reliable D call. The CDR3 is made up of 16 amino acids. Trimming took off 3 bases at V and 2 bases at J, with 12 bases between the two ends. CDR1 is SGDLS and CDR2 is YYNGEE in the germline V gene.